This is a list of T cell receptor beta chains from one sample in a study of shared clonotypes between healthy human individuals. Repertoires were generated with immunoSEQ multiplex PCR, while TCRdb's copy carries only in-frame clones and drops some. This table has some 490,000 clones, 65% to 85% appearing once. The source material was PBMCs. The source is a woman between 40 and 50 years old in good health. Some clones in this sample may be carry-over from other donors' samples. Both conserved end residues are part of each CDR3. The order of the fields is J gene, V gene, clone size, D gene, CDR3 protein, CDR3 DNA. A D gene is named only where the DNA matches it firmly. Clone sizes are given selectively: once, few, many, or a class where the clone is expanded.

TRBJ2-5 | TRBV7-6 | - | TRBD2 | CASSPNSGRETQYF | TGTGCCAGCAGCCCCAATAGCGGGAGAGAGACCCAGTACTTC
TRBJ2-7 | TRBV5-1 | few | TRBD1 | CASSFQGTGAEEQYF | TGCGCCAGCAGCTTCCAAGGGACAGGGGCGGAAGAGCAGTACTTC
TRBJ2-7 | TRBV6-5 | - | TRBD2 | CASSPGRGSYEQYF | TGTGCCAGCAGCCCGGGGCGCGGGAGCTACGAGCAGTACTTC
TRBJ2-1 | TRBV7-8 | - | - | CASSLEFATEQFF | TGTGCCAGCAGCTTAGAATTCGCAACTGAGCAGTTCTTC
TRBJ2-1 | TRBV9 | - | - | CASSVGVVHNEQFF | TGTGCCAGCAGCGTAGGGGTAGTCCACAATGAGCAGTTCTTC
TRBJ2-7 | TRBV29-1 | once | - | CSVESIPTCYEQYF | TGCAGCGTTGAAAGTATTCCCACTTGCTACGAGCAGTACTTC
TRBJ1-5 | TRBV7-9 | many | - | CASSRQDQPQHF | TGTGCCAGCAGCCGCCAGGATCAGCCCCAGCATTTT
TRBJ2-1 | TRBV5-1 | - | TRBD2 | CASSLLAGSYNEQFF | TGCGCCAGCAGCTTGCTAGCGGGATCCTACAATGAGCAGTTCTTC
TRBJ2-1 | TRBV7-3 | - | - | CASSESRGRGMDEQFF | TGTGCCAGCAGCGAATCGAGGGGCAGGGGTATGGATGAGCAGTTCTTC
TRBJ1-1 | TRBV10-3 | - | TRBD1 | CASYFQPGQGTNTEAFF | TGTGCCAGCTATTTTCAACCGGGACAGGGGACGAACACTGAAGCTTTCTTT
TRBJ1-3 | TRBV4-3 | - | TRBD1 | CASSQDRDSSGNTIYF | TGCGCCAGCAGCCAAGATAGGGACAGCTCTGGAAACACCATATATTTT
TRBJ2-7 | TRBV18 | few | TRBD1 | CASQATGTGRGEQYF | TGTGCCAGCCAAGCCACCGGGACAGGCAGGGGCGAGCAGTACTTC
TRBJ1-1 | TRBV19 | - | - | CASSDGGTVTEAFF | TGTGCCAGTAGTGACGGGGGGACCGTCACTGAAGCTTTCTTT
TRBJ2-1 | TRBV7-3 | few | TRBD2 | CASSYRTSGRTRNEQFF | TGTGCCAGCAGCTACCGGACTAGCGGGAGGACTCGGAACGAGCAGTTCTTC
TRBJ2-5 | TRBV7-9 | once | - | CASSLARGQETQYF | TGTGCCAGCAGCTTAGCAAGGGGGCAAGAGACCCAGTACTTC
TRBJ1-3 | TRBV2 | - | - | CAITTGSSGNTIYF | TGTGCCATCACGACGGGAAGCTCTGGAAACACCATATATTTT
TRBJ2-2 | TRBV7-2 | few | - | CASSFNRGGTGELFF | TGTGCCAGCAGCTTCAACAGGGGAGGCACCGGGGAGCTGTTTTTT
TRBJ2-3 | TRBV7-2 | - | - | CASSSSSDSSTDTQYF | TGTGCCAGCAGCTCTAGTAGCGATTCTAGCACAGATACGCAGTATTTT
TRBJ2-3 | TRBV5-1 | - | TRBD2 | CASRIAGGMPDTQYF | TGCGCCAGCCGAATAGCGGGAGGGATGCCAGATACGCAGTATTTT
TRBJ2-6 | TRBV7-6 | - | - | CASSAPSGANVLTF | TGTGCCAGCAGCGCACCCTCTGGGGCCAACGTCCTGACTTTC
TRBJ2-5 | TRBV30 | - | - | CAWKLQETQYF | TGTGCCTGGAAGCTACAAGAGACCCAGTACTTC
TRBJ2-7 | TRBV4-1 | - | TRBD2 | CASSQDQRGLYEQYF | TGCGCCAGCAGCCAAGACCAGCGGGGCCTCTACGAGCAGTACTTC